This record concerns one TCR beta chain sequence. Its antigen remains unknown. The sample's time point: week 11, during vaccination. Topical imiquimod was applied with each vaccine dose, which held 300 ug of mutant IDH1 20-mer peptide. The data stem from a study of a mutant IDH1 vaccine in newly diagnosed glioma. Overall study context: Vaccination of patients was performed eight times, in weeks 1, 3, 5, 7, 11, 15, 19 and 23. Vaccination followed radiotherapy alone by 4-6 weeks, or accompanied temozolomide cycles. The sex distribution of treated patients was 62.5% male and around 40% female, with a mean age of around 43 years.

The repertoire was sequenced with immunoSEQ multiplex PCR; TCRdb's copy has only in-frame clones and lacks some. The sample includes tens of thousands of clones, about 78% of them seen just once. Germline loops: CDR1 MNHNS, CDR2 SASEGT. The germline V and J ends were trimmed by 4 bases and 4 bases, with 10 bases remaining between them. The CDR3 has 14 residues. The chain links TRBV6-1 to TRBJ2-2; possibly TRBD2 for D (5 bases). The TCR sequence derives from a man under 40 with glioma. Material: PBMCs, obtained from a glioma patient whose treatment included an IDH1 peptide vaccine. In DNA, the CDR3 is TGTGCCAGCAGTGCATTGAGCGGCACCGGGGAGCTGTTTTTT. It is translated as CASSALSGTGELFF.